Below, 5 T cell receptor beta chains from the same sample are listed, as sequenced in a study of blood T cell repertoires in COVID-19. The method was immunoSEQ multiplex PCR; TCRdb's version includes in-frame clones alone and lacks a portion of them. This sample carries tens of thousands of clones, about nine tenths of them seen once, and the ten largest clones take 4.9%. The sample consisted of peripheral blood. These receptors were collected from an elderly woman with acute or convalescent COVID-19.

The V call is TRBV19, the J call TRBJ2-3; TRBD2 matches 7 bases. There are 13 residues in the CDR3. Germline assignment: CDR1 LNHDA and CDR2 SQIVND (reference sequence). The junction had 0 bases not matched to a gene; V was cut back by 1 base and J by 5 bases. CDR3 sequence reads: CASSIAGGDTQYF. The DNA for the CDR3 is TGTGCCAGTAGTATAGCGGGAGGAGATACGCAGTATTTT.

The rearrangement uses TRBV2 and TRBJ1-1, with TRBD1 matching 10 bases. Germline CDR1 SNHLY, CDR2 FYNNEI. V dropped 3 bases and J dropped 5; count of bases not matched to a gene: 6. The CDR3 has 15 amino acids. CDR3 coding DNA: TGTGCCAGCAGTGACGTTGGACAGGGGGGGACTGAAGCTTTCTTT. It specifies CASSDVGQGGTEAFF.

This rearrangement joins TRBV19 to TRBJ2-3; 8 bases agree with TRBD2. Unmatched junction bases numbered 6, after V lost 5 bases and J lost 2 bases. The CDR3 length is 15 residues. The germline CDR1 and CDR2 sequences are LNHDA and SQIVND (reference sequence). CDR3 nucleotide sequence: TGTGCCAGTAGTGTCAGCGGGGGCTACACAGATACGCAGTATTTT. Its translation: CASSVSGGYTDTQYF.

V and J are TRBV27 and TRBJ2-7; TRBD2 matches 11 bases. The length of the CDR3 is 16 residues. Germline CDR1 reads MNHEY; CDR2 reads SMNVEV (reference sequence). V lost 8 bases and J lost 2; bases outside the gene matches: 11. The CDR3 protein is CASDGTSGNGPYEQYF. CDR3 coding DNA: TGTGCCAGCGACGGGACTAGCGGAAACGGGCCCTACGAGCAGTACTTC.

The V and J genes are TRBV19 and TRBJ1-3, with 7 bases fitting TRBD1. This CDR3 comprises 16 residues. In germline, CDR1 is LNHDA, CDR2 SQIVND (reference sequence). The V gene end was trimmed by 5 bases and the J gene end by 0 bases; junction bases not matched to a gene: 7. The CDR3 sequence: CASSPGQTFSGNTIYF. The CDR3 nucleotides are TGTGCCAGTAGTCCGGGACAGACGTTCTCTGGAAACACCATATATTTT.